The rows below give T cell receptor beta chains drawn from one sample of a study of blood T cell repertoires in COVID-19. Data came from immunoSEQ multiplex PCR; TCRdb stores just in-frame clones and leaves some out. This table has roughly 170,000 clones, approximately 79% appearing once. Sequenced sample: peripheral blood. Receptor source: a woman at least 80 years old with acute or convalescent COVID-19. CDR3s include the opening cysteine and the closing phenylalanine or tryptophan. The D gene is left open where the match is weak. Not all rows give a size; the values are once, few, many and, for expanded clones, a class.

TRBJ2-2	TRBV5-1	NA	NA	CASSLVLVGGYTGELFF	TGCGCCAGCAGCTTGGTTCTTGTGGGGGGATACACCGGGGAGCTGTTTTTT
TRBJ2-7	TRBV11-2	TRBD2	once	CASSAGLAGGYAYEQYF	TGTGCCAGCAGCGCGGGACTAGCGGGAGGGTACGCCTACGAGCAGTACTTC
TRBJ2-1	TRBV19	TRBD2	NA	CASSIPGLAVNEQFF	TGTGCCAGTAGTATACCGGGACTAGCCGTCAATGAGCAGTTCTTC
TRBJ2-6	TRBV28	NA	NA	CASSPSSSGANVLTF	TGTGCCAGCAGCCCTTCTAGCTCTGGGGCCAACGTCCTGACTTTC
TRBJ2-2	TRBV28	TRBD1	few	CASTSGQGVTGELFF	TGTGCCAGCACCTCGGGACAGGGTGTCACCGGGGAGCTGTTTTTT
TRBJ2-1	TRBV9	TRBD2	many	CASSPLADSYNEQFF	TGTGCCAGCAGCCCTCTAGCGGACTCCTACAATGAGCAGTTCTTC
TRBJ2-7	TRBV4-1	TRBD2	NA	CASRGLAGGRLAYEQYF	TGCGCCAGCAGGGGACTAGCGGGAGGCCGGTTGGCCTACGAGCAGTACTTC
TRBJ1-4	TRBV27	TRBD1	NA	CASSPPDRSGEKLFF	TGTGCCAGCAGTCCCCCGGACAGGTCAGGTGAAAAACTGTTTTTT
TRBJ2-5	TRBV11-3	NA	NA	CASSLVSGRGETQYF	TGTGCCAGCAGCTTAGTGTCCGGGAGAGGGGAGACCCAGTACTTC
TRBJ1-4	TRBV12-5	TRBD1	NA	CASGLVMDRAQKLVFF	TGTGCTAGTGGTTTGGTAATGGACAGGGCCCAAAAACTGGTGTTTTTT
TRBJ2-7	TRBV6-5	NA	NA	CASSYSVGSAYEQYF	TGTGCCAGCAGTTACTCGGTCGGGAGTGCCTACGAGCAGTACTTC
TRBJ2-1	TRBV19	TRBD2	NA	CASTISWEGFLNEQFF	TGTGCCAGTACCATCAGTTGGGAGGGATTTCTTAATGAGCAGTTCTTC
TRBJ2-5	TRBV30	NA	NA	CASYLRGKTQYF	TGTGCCTCCTACCTCAGGGGAAAGACCCAGTACTTC